This TCR beta chain was sequenced for a study of blood T cells in healthy people across ages. The CDR3 covers 16 residues. Germline CDR1 reads DFQATT; CDR2 reads SNEGSKA (reference sequence). V dropped 1 base and J dropped 3 bases, with 18 bases sitting between them. Through a sample-barcoded 5' primer and a J-beta primer mix, a second PCR was run for roughly 6 to 12 cycles. TCRdb reprocessed the 5' RACE reads with MiXCR, giving one entry per CDR3 protein. The table records about 1.4 million distinct CDR3 sequences, roughly 64% of them present only once. The specimen sequenced was blood. The rearrangement links TRBV20-1 to TRBJ1-1, with a tentative D call TRBD1 (5 bases). This sequence originates from a man aged 18 to 35 in good health. Here the CDR3 reads CSARGRGPGEDTEAFF. DNA for the CDR3: TGCAGTGCTAGAGGACGGGGCCCGGGGGAGGACACTGAAGCTTTCTTT.